This entry lists 11 T cell receptor beta chains sequenced from one sample in a study of T cells in Graves' hyperthyroidism and ophthalmopathy. It was RNA transcripts that yielded the amplified TCR beta CDR3 regions. When the TCR CDR3 underwent first-round RT-PCR, the HTBI primer set was used. TCRdb ran MiXCR on the multiplex PCR reads and lists one entry per CDR3 protein. Of over 200,000 distinct CDR3 sequences in the sample, about 15% were seen once. The sequenced sample was blood. All receptors derive from a woman aged 40 to 50 with Graves' hyperthyroidism that later progressed to Graves' ophthalmopathy.

This clonotype was counted ten times or more. The chain's CDR3 is CASRDRAQNTEAFF. The DNA of the CDR3 is TGTGCCAGCAGAGACAGGGCCCAGAACACTGAAGCTTTCTTT. The chain uses TRBV27 and TRBJ1-1, with 7 bases fitting TRBD1. The CDR3 consists of 14 residues. Germline CDR1 reads MNHEY; CDR2 reads SMNVEV (reference sequence). Trimming took 6 bases from V and 1 from J; bases not matched to a gene: 5.

The gene calls are TRBV28 and TRBJ2-7, with D unresolved. The CDR3 consists of 11 residues. Germline V gives CDR1 MDHEN, CDR2 SYDVKM. Trimming stripped 3 bases from V and 7 bases from J, with 7 bases between. CDR3 nucleotide sequence: TGTGCCAGCAGTTTCGAGAGGGAGCAGTACTTC. Amino acid sequence: CASSFEREQYF.

This clonotype was detected ten times or more. V and J are TRBV5-6 and TRBJ2-7; D assignment may be TRBD1 or TRBD2 (5 bases each). Trimming pared 7 bases from V and 0 bases from J, leaving 14 bases between. The germline CDR1 and CDR2 sequences are SGHDT and YYEEEE. The CDR3 length is 14 residues. CDR3: CASEVGTDSYEQYF. In DNA form, the CDR3 reads TGTGCCAGCGAGGTGGGGACCGACTCCTACGAGCAGTACTTC. Looking up the rest from reference TRBV5-6 and TRBJ2-7 gives the full variable domain: DAGVTQSPTHLIKTRGQQVTLRCSPKSGHDTVSWYQQALGQGPQFIFQYYEEEERQRGNFPDRFSGHQFPNYSSELNVNALLLGDSALYLCASEVGTDSYEQYFGPGTRLTVT.

This clonotype was detected a few times. The chain recombines TRBV4-1 with TRBJ2-2, with TRBD1 identical over 7 bases. Germline lookup yields CDR1 MGHRA and CDR2 YSYEKL. V lost 0 bases to trimming and J lost 3 bases; unmatched junction nucleotides: 7. This CDR3 spans 17 amino acids. The CDR3 nucleotides are TGCGCCAGCAGCCAAGATCCCAGGGGGAAGTACACCGGGGAGCTGTTTTTT. Translation gives CASSQDPRGKYTGELFF.

The sample holds many counts of this clonotype. The chain links TRBV20-1 to TRBJ2-5; D gene uncertain. The V end was cut by 2 bases, the J end by 3 bases, with 10 bases between. This CDR3 contains 13 residues. Germline V lookup: CDR1 DFQATT, CDR2 SNEGSKA (reference sequence). Here the CDR3 reads CSARFGMKETQYF. The CDR3 coding sequence is TGCAGTGCTAGATTTGGAATGAAAGAGACCCAGTACTTC.

This clonotype was seen at least ten times. The chain carries TRBV27 and TRBJ2-1; D not certain. Germline CDR1 and CDR2: MNHEY and SMNVEV (reference sequence). This CDR3 is built from 12 residues. Trimming shortened V by 8 bases and J by 5 bases, and 10 bases separated the two germline ends. The CDR3: CASGSRDNEQFF. Here the CDR3 DNA reads TGTGCCAGCGGCTCCCGGGACAATGAGCAGTTCTTC.

This clonotype has a count of ten or more. The chain couples TRBV20-1 to TRBJ2-1, with 7 bases fitting TRBD1. The V segment lost 1 base and the J segment 7 bases; nucleotides outside the gene matches: 4. CDR1 is DFQATT and CDR2 is SNEGSKA in the germline V gene (reference sequence). The CDR3 length is 13 residues. CDR3 loop: CSARADRFNEQFF. CDR3 DNA sequence: TGCAGTGCTAGAGCGGACAGGTTTAATGAGCAGTTCTTC.

This clonotype was detected only a few times. This chain joins TRBV25-1 and TRBJ1-3; D unresolved. Looked up from germline, CDR1 is MGHDK and CDR2 is SYGVNS. The CDR3 length is 15 residues. Between the trimmed V and J ends, which lost 8 bases and 0 bases, there was a span of 14 bases. CDR3 loop: CASAFSLHSGNTIYF. CDR3 coding DNA: TGTGCCAGCGCTTTTAGTTTACACTCTGGAAACACCATATATTTT.

This clonotype showed up many times. The V gene is TRBV30, the J gene TRBJ2-7; D perhaps matches TRBD1 (6 bases). Germline V gives CDR1 GTSNPN, CDR2 SVGIG (reference sequence). The CDR3 loop spans 14 amino acids. V was shortened by 3 bases and J by 0 bases, with 12 bases between the two germline ends. CDR3 amino acids: CAWSWDTHSYEQYF. In DNA form, the CDR3 reads TGTGCCTGGAGCTGGGACACCCACTCCTACGAGCAGTACTTC.

Many counts were recorded for this clonotype. V and J are TRBV28 and TRBJ2-7; D is perhaps TRBD2 (5 bases). The germline V gene encodes CDR1 MDHEN and CDR2 SYDVKM. The ends were cut back, 6 bases at V and 4 bases at J, with 13 bases in the middle. The CDR3 runs 13 residues. The CDR3 DNA follows: TGTGCCAGCAGGCATCGGACTGATTACGAGCAGTACTTC. This codes for CASRHRTDYEQYF.

The chain carries TRBV27 and TRBJ2-5; weak D call: TRBD2 (6 bases). The J call may be incorrect, as the DNA end agrees better with TRBJ2-7. This CDR3 contains 14 residues. Germline V gene lookup returns CDR1 MNHEY and CDR2 SMNVEV (reference sequence). The DNA of the CDR3 is TGTGCCAGCAGTTTAGGAGGGTACGCCTACGAGCAGTACTTC. The encoded protein is CASSLGGYAYEQYF.